Listed below are T cell receptor beta chains from one sample, sequenced in a study of human CD8 memory T cell subsets. Reprocessing the 5' RACE reads, TCRdb reports a single entry for every CDR3 protein and omits DNA. The sample table sets out several thousand distinct CDR3 sequences. The material sequenced was CD8+ T cells from PBMCs. Every receptor here comes from a human donor in good health. Both conserved end residues are part of each CDR3. For some rows the clone size is stated as once, few or many, or as a class when expanded; others skip it.

J gene: TRBJ2-7; V gene: TRBV28; clone size: -; CDR3 protein: CASSLYRGYEQYF
J gene: TRBJ2-1; V gene: TRBV6-5; clone size: -; CDR3 protein: CASSYSGFRTGENEQFF
J gene: TRBJ2-1; V gene: TRBV20-1; clone size: -; CDR3 protein: CSASRGNEQFF
J gene: TRBJ1-2; V gene: TRBV6-1; clone size: -; CDR3 protein: CASSETVRGARVSGYTF
J gene: TRBJ1-1; V gene: TRBV13; clone size: -; CDR3 protein: CASSRGFVPMNTEAFF
J gene: TRBJ2-5; V gene: TRBV11-2; clone size: -; CDR3 protein: CASSSRRLAFETQYF
J gene: TRBJ2-1; V gene: TRBV29-1; clone size: medium-sized; CDR3 protein: CSVKTGYNEQFF
J gene: TRBJ2-7; V gene: TRBV4-3; clone size: -; CDR3 protein: CASSQDRTSGSWEQYF
J gene: TRBJ2-1; V gene: TRBV28; clone size: -; CDR3 protein: CASSQAGDRYNEQFF
J gene: TRBJ2-5; V gene: TRBV4-1; clone size: medium-sized; CDR3 protein: CASSQDPPGGGETQYF
J gene: TRBJ2-7; V gene: TRBV7-9; clone size: medium-sized; CDR3 protein: CASSFPGDGSYEQYF
J gene: TRBJ2-3; V gene: TRBV14; clone size: -; CDR3 protein: CASSQDSELAGVRERDTQYF
J gene: TRBJ2-5; V gene: TRBV4-2; clone size: -; CDR3 protein: CASSQDIAAERQETQYF
J gene: TRBJ2-7; V gene: TRBV4-1; clone size: -; CDR3 protein: CASSQQGIPYEQYF
J gene: TRBJ2-7; V gene: TRBV7-9; clone size: -; CDR3 protein: CASRDRSTYEQYF
J gene: TRBJ2-1; V gene: TRBV27; clone size: medium-sized; CDR3 protein: CASSILGNEQFF
J gene: TRBJ2-7; V gene: TRBV4-1; clone size: -; CDR3 protein: CASSQEGPGDEQYF
J gene: TRBJ2-1; V gene: TRBV4-3; clone size: medium-sized; CDR3 protein: CASSQVVRGGLYNEQFF
J gene: TRBJ1-1; V gene: TRBV29-1; clone size: large; CDR3 protein: CSVEGGISNEAFF
J gene: TRBJ1-1; V gene: TRBV12-3/TRBV12-4; clone size: -; CDR3 protein: CASSWAGEAFF
J gene: TRBJ2-1; V gene: TRBV11-1; clone size: -; CDR3 protein: CASSSPERQRTLNEQFF
J gene: TRBJ2-7; V gene: TRBV10-1; clone size: -; CDR3 protein: CASTPGVVYEQYF
J gene: TRBJ2-7; V gene: TRBV2; clone size: -; CDR3 protein: CASKARGFFVQYF
J gene: TRBJ2-5; V gene: TRBV7-6; clone size: -; CDR3 protein: CASSPGQGPQETQYF
J gene: TRBJ2-2; V gene: TRBV2; clone size: -; CDR3 protein: CASSEWGLAMNTGELFF
J gene: TRBJ2-3; V gene: TRBV9; clone size: -; CDR3 protein: CASSVLAGTDTQYF
J gene: TRBJ2-1; V gene: TRBV6-6; clone size: -; CDR3 protein: CASSYTSSGLLYNEQFF
J gene: TRBJ2-3; V gene: TRBV4-3; clone size: -; CDR3 protein: CASSQDRDSRTDTQYF
J gene: TRBJ1-2; V gene: TRBV24-1; clone size: -; CDR3 protein: CATSDPQTGGYTF
J gene: TRBJ1-2; V gene: TRBV27; clone size: -; CDR3 protein: CASSSPGQGAEGYTF
J gene: TRBJ2-7; V gene: TRBV3-1; clone size: -; CDR3 protein: CASSPGPATYEQYF
J gene: TRBJ2-7; V gene: TRBV10-3; clone size: -; CDR3 protein: CAISETATYEQYF
J gene: TRBJ2-2; V gene: TRBV14; clone size: -; CDR3 protein: CASSQTQGATGELFF
J gene: TRBJ2-1; V gene: TRBV29-1; clone size: medium-sized; CDR3 protein: CSAGLAGDNEQFF
J gene: TRBJ1-2; V gene: TRBV7-2; clone size: -; CDR3 protein: CASSLIPQGAHGGGYTF
J gene: TRBJ1-4; V gene: TRBV6-1; clone size: -; CDR3 protein: CASIHFDTRNEKLFF
J gene: TRBJ2-5; V gene: TRBV13; clone size: -; CDR3 protein: CASSPNRGHLETQYF
J gene: TRBJ1-2; V gene: TRBV5-1; clone size: medium-sized; CDR3 protein: CASSLAGGAYGYTF
J gene: TRBJ2-7; V gene: TRBV19; clone size: -; CDR3 protein: CASSPGPIYEQYF
J gene: TRBJ2-7; V gene: TRBV4-1; clone size: medium-sized; CDR3 protein: CASSQAGADYEQYF
J gene: TRBJ2-4; V gene: TRBV10-3; clone size: -; CDR3 protein: CAISESKVSGGDKNIQYF
J gene: TRBJ2-7; V gene: TRBV4-1; clone size: -; CDR3 protein: CASSQELFSGGYEQYF